One T cell receptor (beta chain) is described in this entry. Germline assignment: CDR1 MGHRA and CDR2 YSYEKL. With V trimmed by 7 bases and J by 4 bases, 8 bases remained unmatched. This CDR3 contains 16 residues. Genomic DNA template from tumor biopsies or peripheral blood, roughly 616 ng to 6,004 ng input. This specimen comes from a study of T cells in tumors after PD-1 blockade. Looking at the study overall: Daily vismodegib 150 mg continued in a subset of anti-PD-1-treated patients. Mean per blood sample: 90,000 to 120,000 templates (about 21,000-290,000), 36,536 unique clonotypes.

Assay used: immunoSEQ multiplex PCR; TCRdb lists only in-frame clones, some missing. Of 11,000 to 15,000 clones listed, roughly 85% are singletons. The V call is TRBV4-1, the J call TRBJ2-2; 11 nucleotides align to TRBD2. Sample: PBMCs, taken after anti-PD-1 treatment. This receptor was taken from a human donor with basal cell carcinoma. In DNA form, the CDR3 reads TGCGCCAGCACCCTTTTGACTAGCGGGGCCACCGGGGAGCTGTTTTTT. Amino acids: CASTLLTSGATGELFF.